This record covers a single T cell receptor (beta chain). The naive CD8 fraction comprised CD45RO-negative cells positively selected for CCR7 and excluded terminally differentiated effector memory CD45RA+ cells. The CDR3 spans 13 residues. Per the germline V gene, CDR1 is SEHNR and CDR2 is FQNEAQ (reference sequence). V dropped 4 bases and J dropped 0 bases, with 6 bases sitting between them. The data originate from a study of shared clonotypes between healthy human individuals. Libraries were prepared by immunoSEQ multiplex PCR; TCRdb keeps only in-frame clonotypes and omits some of them. The table includes roughly 590,000 clones, just under 97% detected once.

The chain uses TRBV7-9 and TRBJ2-5; D call uncertain. Input material: naive CD8+ T cells sorted from blood. This receptor was taken from a woman in her 30s in good health. The CDR3 region is CASSSSDQETQYF. The CDR3 DNA follows: TGTGCCAGCAGCTCGAGTGACCAAGAGACCCAGTACTTC.